These 7 T cell receptor beta chains were all obtained from the same sample, sequenced in a study of CD8+ T cells in alopecia areata. The treatment: oral pan-JAK inhibitor, 5-10 mg twice daily. RNA was isolated and reverse transcribed to cDNA, the sequencing template. The repertoire was sequenced with immunoSEQ multiplex PCR; TCRdb's copy has only in-frame clones and lacks some. The sample has some 210,000 clones, over 60% seen once; the top ten hold 1.2%. Sequencing used CD4+ T cells sorted from blood, obtained at approximately week 45, from a patient treated with tofacitinib. The receptors stem from a human donor with alopecia areata.

A few counts support this clone. The chain is built from TRBV10-1 and TRBJ2-5, with 7 bases lining up with TRBD1. Trimming at V came to 7 bases and at J to 2 bases, leaving 10 bases not matched to a gene. The germline gives CDR1 WNHNN, CDR2 SYGVQD (reference sequence). The CDR3 is made up of 15 amino acids. The CDR3 loop is CASNRQGVYQETQYF. The CDR3 DNA is TGCGCCAGCAACCGACAGGGCGTCTATCAAGAGACCCAGTACTTC.

This chain links TRBV6-5 with TRBJ1-2, with TRBD1 identical over 7 bases. Germline loops: CDR1 MNHEY, CDR2 SVGAGI. The J segment lost 8 bases and the V segment lost 6 bases, leaving 9 bases of the junction unmatched. The length of the CDR3 is 13 residues. The CDR3 DNA is TGTGCCAGCAGCCAAGACAGGACAGGAGGCTACACCTTC. Protein sequence: CASSQDRTGGYTF.

The chain recombines TRBV15 with TRBJ1-2; 7 nucleotides align to TRBD1. V lost 3 bases to trimming and J lost 6 bases; unmatched junction nucleotides: 4. Germline V CDR1 and CDR2: LNHNV, YYDKDF (reference sequence). This CDR3 region has 13 residues. Here the CDR3 reads CATSRGTDDGYTF. The CDR3 DNA is TGTGCCACCAGCAGGGGGACAGACGATGGCTACACCTTC.

In this sample, this clone turned up a few times. The V and J genes are TRBV19 and TRBJ2-7; D perhaps matches TRBD1 (6 bases). The V and J ends lost 5 bases and 3 bases respectively, with 11 bases between them. The CDR3 is 13 residues long. The germline CDR1 and CDR2 sequences are LNHDA and SQIVND (reference sequence). The CDR3 protein is CASSWQGSYEQYF. For the CDR3, the DNA is TGTGCCAGTAGTTGGCAGGGGAGCTACGAGCAGTACTTC.

There are a few counts of this clone. V usage is TRBV20-1 and J usage is TRBJ2-3; D ambiguous. The CDR3 is made up of 11 amino acids. Trimming took 5 bases from V and 4 from J, leaving 7 bases between them. Germline V lookup: CDR1 DFQATT, CDR2 SNEGSKA (reference sequence). Here the CDR3 reads CSAPISDTQYF. CDR3 bases: TGCAGTGCTCCAATATCAGATACGCAGTATTTT.

The chain carries TRBV19 and TRBJ1-1; D remains unclear. Looked up from germline, CDR1 is LNHDA and CDR2 is SQIVND (reference sequence). The germline V and J ends were trimmed by 8 bases and 6 bases, with 13 bases remaining between them. This CDR3 contains 12 residues. The CDR3 loop reads CASSVGLSEAFF. CDR3 DNA sequence: TGTGCCAGTTCAGTCGGGCTTTCTGAAGCTTTCTTT. The full variable domain, with the rest looked up from reference TRBV19 and TRBJ1-1, is DGGITQSPKYLFRKEGQNVTLSCEQNLNHDAMYWYRQDPGQGLRLIYYSQIVNDFQKGDIAEGYSVSREKKESFPLTVTSAQKNPTAFYLCASSVGLSEAFFGQGTRLTVV.

This sequence joins TRBV29-1 and TRBJ1-2, with 12 bases identical to TRBD1. In germline, CDR1 is SQVTM, CDR2 ANQGSEA. V trimming: 5 bases; J trimming: 4 bases; junction bases outside the gene matches: 11. The CDR3 has 16 residues. The CDR3 DNA reads TGCAGCGTTATAGGGACAGGGGGCACGACGAGCTATGGCTACACCTTC. This gives the protein CSVIGTGGTTSYGYTF. Filled out from reference TRBV29-1 and TRBJ1-2, the complete variable domain reads SAVISQKPSRDICQRGTSLTIQCQVDSQVTMMFWYRQQPGQSLTLIATANQGSEATYESGFVIDKFPISRPNLTFSTLTVSNMSPEDSSIYLCSVIGTGGTTSYGYTFGSGTRLTVV.